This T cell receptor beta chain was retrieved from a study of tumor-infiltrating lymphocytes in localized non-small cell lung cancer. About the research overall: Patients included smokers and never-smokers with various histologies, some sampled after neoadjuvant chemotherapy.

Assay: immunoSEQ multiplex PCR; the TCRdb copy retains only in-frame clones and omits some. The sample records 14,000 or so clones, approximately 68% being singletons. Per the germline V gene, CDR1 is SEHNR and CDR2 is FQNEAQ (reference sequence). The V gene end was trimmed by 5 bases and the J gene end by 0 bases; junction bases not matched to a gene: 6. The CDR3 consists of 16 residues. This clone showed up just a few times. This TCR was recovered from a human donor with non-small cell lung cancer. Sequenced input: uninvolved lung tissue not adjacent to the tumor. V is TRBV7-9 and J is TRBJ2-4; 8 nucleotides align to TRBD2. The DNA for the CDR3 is TGTGCCAGCAGCCTTGGGAGCGGGAGAGCCAAAAACATTCAGTACTTC. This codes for CASSLGSGRAKNIQYF.